This is a list of T cell receptor beta chains from one sample in a study of PD-L1 blockade in urothelial cancer. Clones were sequenced by immunoSEQ multiplex PCR, and TCRdb holds only the in-frame ones, with some missing. This table holds some 2,000 clones, about a third found once. The sample consisted of tumor tissue, taken before atezolizumab (anti-PD-L1) treatment. The receptors stem from a man aged 45 to 65 with urothelial cancer. Each CDR3 is given with its conserved first and last residue. The order of the fields is J gene, D gene, V gene, clone size, CDR3 DNA, CDR3 protein. The D gene is left open where the match is weak. Clone size is stated in some rows and not others, as once, few, many or a class when expanded.

J gene: TRBJ2-7; D gene: TRBD1; V gene: TRBV28; clone size: -; CDR3 DNA: TGTGCCAGCCGGGACAGTAGATACGAGCAGTACTTC; CDR3 protein: CASRDSRYEQYF
J gene: TRBJ1-3; D gene: -; V gene: TRBV28; clone size: -; CDR3 DNA: TGTGCCAGCAGCGACACGGGACGGCGGTCTGGAAACACCATATATTTT; CDR3 protein: CASSDTGRRSGNTIYF
J gene: TRBJ2-1; D gene: TRBD2; V gene: TRBV19; clone size: -; CDR3 DNA: TGTGCCAGTAGTTTTCTAGCGGGAGTAAGGTTCTTC; CDR3 protein: CASSFLAGVRFF
J gene: TRBJ2-5; D gene: -; V gene: TRBV11-3; clone size: -; CDR3 DNA: TGTGCCAGCAGCTTGGCCCCCATGTACCAAGAGACCCAGTACTTC; CDR3 protein: CASSLAPMYQETQYF
J gene: TRBJ2-5; D gene: -; V gene: TRBV6-8; clone size: few; CDR3 DNA: TGTGCCAGCAGTGACAGGCTAGCGGTGTACCAAGAGACCCAGTACTTC; CDR3 protein: CASSDRLAVYQETQYF
J gene: TRBJ2-7; D gene: -; V gene: TRBV11-1; clone size: -; CDR3 DNA: TGTGCCAGCAGCTTGATTCAGAGCGCGGGCAGCTCCTACGAGCAGTACTTC; CDR3 protein: CASSLIQSAGSSYEQYF
J gene: TRBJ2-1; D gene: -; V gene: TRBV18; clone size: -; CDR3 DNA: TGTGCCAGCTCACCGGCGGGACAATCCAAGCACTTCTTC; CDR3 protein: CASSPAGQSKHFF
J gene: TRBJ1-6; D gene: TRBD1; V gene: TRBV27; clone size: few; CDR3 DNA: TGTGCCAGCAGTCCCCTCGACAGGGATAATTCACCCCTCCACTTT; CDR3 protein: CASSPLDRDNSPLHF
J gene: TRBJ2-2; D gene: -; V gene: TRBV6-8; clone size: few; CDR3 DNA: TGTGCCAGCAGTGACCGACTGGGGCGAGGCACCGGGGAGCTGTTTTTT; CDR3 protein: CASSDRLGRGTGELFF
J gene: TRBJ2-1; D gene: -; V gene: TRBV6-4; clone size: few; CDR3 DNA: TGTGCCAGCAGTTACTCGACGGGGAACTACAATGAGCAGTTCTTC; CDR3 protein: CASSYSTGNYNEQFF
J gene: TRBJ1-4; D gene: -; V gene: TRBV6-8; clone size: few; CDR3 DNA: TGTGCCAGCAGTTACGAGTCTGGGGCCAGCTCTAATGAAAAACTGTTTTTT; CDR3 protein: CASSYESGASSNEKLFF
J gene: TRBJ2-7; D gene: TRBD1; V gene: TRBV14; clone size: -; CDR3 DNA: TGTGCCAGCAGCCAATGGACAGGGAATCCCTACGAGCAGTACTTC; CDR3 protein: CASSQWTGNPYEQYF
J gene: TRBJ1-3; D gene: TRBD1; V gene: TRBV6-8; clone size: few; CDR3 DNA: TGTGCCAGCAGCCCGAGACAGGGCCTAAACACCATATATTTT; CDR3 protein: CASSPRQGLNTIYF
J gene: TRBJ1-1; D gene: TRBD1; V gene: TRBV5-1; clone size: once; CDR3 DNA: TGCGCCAGCAGCCCGGGGGACAGTAGAAACACTGAAGCTTTCTTT; CDR3 protein: CASSPGDSRNTEAFF
J gene: TRBJ1-5; D gene: -; V gene: TRBV27; clone size: few; CDR3 DNA: TGTGCCAGCAGTTTAATAGCTCATCAGCCCCAGCATTTT; CDR3 protein: CASSLIAHQPQHF